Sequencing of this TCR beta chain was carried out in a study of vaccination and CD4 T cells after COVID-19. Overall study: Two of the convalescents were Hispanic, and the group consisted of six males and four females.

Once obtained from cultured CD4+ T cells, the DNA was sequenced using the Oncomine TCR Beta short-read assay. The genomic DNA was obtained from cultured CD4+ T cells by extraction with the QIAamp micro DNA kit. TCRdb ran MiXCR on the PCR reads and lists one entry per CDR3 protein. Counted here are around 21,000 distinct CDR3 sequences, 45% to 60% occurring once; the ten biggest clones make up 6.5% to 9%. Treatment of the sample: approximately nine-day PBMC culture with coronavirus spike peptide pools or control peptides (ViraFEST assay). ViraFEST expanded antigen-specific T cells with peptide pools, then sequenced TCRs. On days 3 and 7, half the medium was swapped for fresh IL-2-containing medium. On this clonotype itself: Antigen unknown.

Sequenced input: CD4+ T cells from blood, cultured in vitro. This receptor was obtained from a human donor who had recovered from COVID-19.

The CDR3 DNA follows: TGTGCCAGCAGTGGACAGGGGGAGTTCGGGGAGCAGTTCTTC. This sequence encodes CASSGQGEFGEQFF. V and J are TRBV6-2 or TRBV6-3 and TRBJ2-1; 10 bases are shared with TRBD1. Germline lookup yields CDR1 MNHEY and CDR2 SVGEGT. V was pared by 5 bases and J by 10 bases, with 8 bases of the junction left unmatched. The CDR3 is 14 amino acids.